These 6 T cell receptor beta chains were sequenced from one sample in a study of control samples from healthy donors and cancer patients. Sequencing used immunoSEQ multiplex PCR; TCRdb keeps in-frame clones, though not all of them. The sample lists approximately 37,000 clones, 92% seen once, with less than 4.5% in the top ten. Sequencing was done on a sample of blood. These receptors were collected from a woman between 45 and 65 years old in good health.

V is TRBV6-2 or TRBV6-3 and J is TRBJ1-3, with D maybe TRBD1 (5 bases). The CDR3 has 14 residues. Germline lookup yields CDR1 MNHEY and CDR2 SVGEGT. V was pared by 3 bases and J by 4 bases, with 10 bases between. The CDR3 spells CASSYSGTGNTIYF. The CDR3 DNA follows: TGTGCCAGCAGTTATTCCGGGACGGGAAACACCATATATTTT.

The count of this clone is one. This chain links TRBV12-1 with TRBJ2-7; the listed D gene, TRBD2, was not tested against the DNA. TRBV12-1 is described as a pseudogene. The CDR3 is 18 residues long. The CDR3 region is CASSFTKTSGASSYEQYF. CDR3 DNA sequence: TGTGCCAGCAGCTTCACCAAAACTAGCGGGGCTAGCTCCTACGAGCAGTACTTC.

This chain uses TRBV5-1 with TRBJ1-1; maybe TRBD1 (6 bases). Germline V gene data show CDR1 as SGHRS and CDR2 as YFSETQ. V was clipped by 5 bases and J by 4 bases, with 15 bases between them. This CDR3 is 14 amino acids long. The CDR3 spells CASRYRDTSTEAFF. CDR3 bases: TGCGCCAGCAGGTACCGGGACACAAGCACTGAAGCTTTCTTT.

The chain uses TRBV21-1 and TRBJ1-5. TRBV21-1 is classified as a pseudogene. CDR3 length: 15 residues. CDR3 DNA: TGTGCCAGCACCGCACTCAGTTCAGGCAATCAGCCCCAGCATTTT. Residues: CASTALSSGNQPQHF.

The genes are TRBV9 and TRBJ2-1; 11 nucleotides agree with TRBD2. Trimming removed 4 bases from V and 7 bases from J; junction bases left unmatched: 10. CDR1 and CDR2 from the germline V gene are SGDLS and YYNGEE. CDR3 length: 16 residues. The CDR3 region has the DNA TGTGCCAGCAGCACCTACCCTAGCGGGGGGAGGAATGAGCAGTTCTTC. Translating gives CASSTYPSGGRNEQFF.

The CDR3 region is CATSRDSSADPRSGYTF. The CDR3 nucleotides read TGTGCCACCAGCAGAGATAGTTCGGCAGACCCGCGTAGTGGCTACACCTTC. The V call is TRBV15, the J call TRBJ1-2; no definite D call. The CDR3 sequence is 17 residues long. V was pared by 0 bases and J by 7 bases, with 21 bases between. The germline gives CDR1 LNHNV, CDR2 YYDKDF (reference sequence). The full variable domain, completed using reference TRBV15 and TRBJ1-2, is DAMVIQNPRYQVTQFGKPVTLSCSQTLNHNVMYWYQQKSSQAPKLLFHYYDKDFNNEADTPDNFQSRRPNTSFCFLDIRSPGLGDTAMYLCATSRDSSADPRSGYTFGSGTRLTVV.